The clone carrying this T cell receptor (beta chain) has only a few counts. Antigen: not known. 5'RACE, which relied on constant-segment primers, yielded TCR alpha and TCR beta cDNA libraries carrying sample barcodes and UMIs. Each CDR3 protein is one row after TCRdb ran MiXCR on the 5' RACE reads. The repertoire has about 270,000 distinct CDR3 sequences, over 15% of them found once; the top ten carry 2.1%. The data were obtained in a study of T-cell memory formation after mild COVID-19. Germline V gene lookup returns CDR1 SQVTM and CDR2 ANQGSEA. Trimming removed 4 bases at V and 5 bases at J, with 14 bases between. This CDR3 has 14 amino acids. General study findings and limits: Within pre-infection memory, some responding clones were found, suggesting cross-reactive memory joined. Clones which contracted sat mainly in CM and EM if CD4+, and in EMRA if CD8+. SARS-CoV-2 specificity was not confirmed for second-wave clones peaking on day 37.

This chain joins TRBV29-1 and TRBJ1-4; D is uncertain. The source material was PBMCs or a T cell subset sorted from them (not recorded which). The receptor was isolated from an adult woman who had mild COVID-19 (a few samples of this study predate the infection). Cell type and time point are not known. The CDR3 nucleotides are TGCAGCGTTGCTTCATCGGGGTACAATGAAAAACTGTTTTTT. Translation: CSVASSGYNEKLFF.